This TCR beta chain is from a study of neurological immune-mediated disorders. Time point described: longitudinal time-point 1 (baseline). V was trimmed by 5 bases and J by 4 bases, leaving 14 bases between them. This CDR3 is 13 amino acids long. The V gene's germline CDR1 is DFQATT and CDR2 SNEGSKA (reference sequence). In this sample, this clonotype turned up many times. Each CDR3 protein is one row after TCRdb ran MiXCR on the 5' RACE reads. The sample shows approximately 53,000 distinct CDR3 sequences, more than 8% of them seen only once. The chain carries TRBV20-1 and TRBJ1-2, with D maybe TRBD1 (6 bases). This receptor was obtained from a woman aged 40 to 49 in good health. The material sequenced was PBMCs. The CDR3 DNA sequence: TGCAGTGCTCCAGCACAGGGCTTCTATGGCTACACCTTC. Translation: CSAPAQGFYGYTF.